The 16 T cell receptor beta chains reported below all come from one sample, sequenced in a study of blood T cell repertoires in COVID-19. Libraries were prepared by immunoSEQ multiplex PCR; TCRdb keeps only in-frame clonotypes and omits some of them. The data hold some 45,000 clones, with about 85% observed a single time. Material: peripheral blood. The origin of the receptors is a woman over 75 with acute or convalescent COVID-19.

CDR3 DNA sequence: TGTGCCAGCAGTGAAGCAGGCGGGAGGGCCGATACGCAGTATTTT. This gives the protein CASSEAGGRADTQYF. The chain couples TRBV6-1 to TRBJ2-3, with 9 bases matching TRBD2. CDR3 length equals 15 residues. Looked up from germline, CDR1 is MNHNS and CDR2 is SASEGT. V shed 0 bases, J shed 6 bases, and the junction held 4 bases outside the gene matches.

V and J are TRBV15 and TRBJ2-2, with D uncertain. The CDR3 loop spans 15 amino acids. V was shortened by 0 bases and J by 4 bases, with 9 bases between the two germline ends. CDR1 and CDR2 (germline): LNHNV, YYDKDF (reference sequence). This CDR3 is CATSRDGRSTGELFF. The CDR3 coding sequence is TGTGCCACCAGCAGAGACGGCAGGTCCACCGGGGAGCTGTTTTTT.

This chain joins TRBV27 and TRBJ1-5; D call uncertain. The CDR3 extends over 18 amino acids. V gave up 6 bases and J gave up 0 bases, with 21 bases separating them. Per germline, CDR1 MNHEY and CDR2 SMNVEV (reference sequence). Here the CDR3 reads CASSQTGSPQNSNQPQHF. For the CDR3, the DNA is TGTGCCAGCAGCCAGACTGGGAGTCCCCAGAATAGCAATCAGCCCCAGCATTTT.

The J gene is TRBJ1-1, the V gene TRBV12-3 or TRBV12-4, with D possibly matching TRBD1 (6 bases). The CDR3 sequence is 12 residues long. Deletions cut 7 bases from V and 9 bases from J, with 15 bases between. Here the CDR3 reads CASNLPTGKAFF. CDR3 sequence (DNA): TGTGCCAGCAACCTACCGACAGGAAAAGCTTTCTTT.

The chain recombines TRBV5-6 with TRBJ1-2; 7 positions agree with TRBD1. CDR1 and CDR2 from the germline V gene are SGHDT and YYEEEE. The CDR3 covers 13 residues. V shed 4 bases, J shed 6 bases, and the junction held 6 bases outside the gene matches. The CDR3 DNA reads TGTGCCAGCAGCCCGGGACAGCGAGATGGCTACACCTTC. Protein: CASSPGQRDGYTF.

The rearrangement links TRBV6-5 to TRBJ1-6; possibly TRBD1 for D (5 bases). CDR3 length: 16 amino acids. CDR1 MNHEY and CDR2 SVGAGI come from the germline V gene. V gave up 1 base and J gave up 9 bases, with 16 bases separating them. The CDR3 DNA follows: TGTGCCAGCAGTTACTATAGGGGTTCTAGGAGTTCACCCCTCCACTTT. Encoded protein: CASSYYRGSRSSPLHF.

The genes are TRBV11-2 and TRBJ2-5, with 9 nucleotides matching TRBD1. The CDR3 has 14 residues. J lost 5 bases, V lost 1 base, and 2 bases had no gene match. Germline V gives CDR1 SGHAT, CDR2 FQNNGV. CDR3 in DNA: TGTGCCAGCAGCTTAGGGACAGGGGTTGAGACCCAGTACTTC. Its translation is CASSLGTGVETQYF.

V gene TRBV28 combines with J gene TRBJ2-7; D possibly corresponds to TRBD2 (5 bases). V lost 2 bases to trimming and J lost 6 bases, with 8 bases between them. The CDR3 has 12 residues. Germline CDR1 reads MDHEN; CDR2 reads SYDVKM. CDR3 nucleotide sequence: TGTGCCAGCAGTTTACGGGGAACCGAGCAGTACTTC. This translates into CASSLRGTEQYF.

This clone was recorded a few times. The V and J genes are TRBV15 and TRBJ2-3, with D perhaps matching TRBD2 (6 bases). Trimming stripped 1 base from V and 4 bases from J, with 6 bases between. The CDR3 consists of 13 residues. Germline lookup yields CDR1 LNHNV and CDR2 YYDKDF (reference sequence). The CDR3: CATSRGLADTQYF. CDR3 DNA sequence: TGTGCCACCAGCAGAGGACTAGCAGATACGCAGTATTTT. Supplemented by reference TRBV15 and TRBJ2-3, the full variable domain reads DAMVIQNPRYQVTQFGKPVTLSCSQTLNHNVMYWYQQKSSQAPKLLFHYYDKDFNNEADTPDNFQSRRPNTSFCFLDIRSPGLGDTAMYLCATSRGLADTQYFGPGTRLTVL.

This chain connects TRBV3-1 (or the pseudogene TRBV3-2) to TRBJ1-2, with 10 bases aligning to TRBD1. The junction had 4 bases not matched to a gene; V was cut back by 0 bases and J by 6 bases. The germline CDR1 and CDR2 sequences are LGHDT and YNNKEL (reference sequence). The CDR3 sequence is 15 residues long. The CDR3 spells CASSQEGDRGDGYTF. The CDR3 nucleotides read TGTGCCAGCAGCCAAGAAGGGGACAGGGGTGATGGCTACACCTTC.

V is TRBV18 and J is TRBJ2-1; the match to TRBD2 covers 11 bases. The CDR3 spans 16 residues. From germline, CDR1 is KGHSH and CDR2 LQKENI. With 0 bases clipped from V and 7 bases from J, the junction kept 5 bases outside the gene matches. In DNA form, the CDR3 reads TGTGCCAGCTCACCACCCGGGACTAGCGGCGCGAATGAGCAGTTCTTC. The encoded protein is CASSPPGTSGANEQFF.

V gene TRBV19 combines with J gene TRBJ2-7, with 8 bases aligning to TRBD1. The J segment lost 6 bases and the V segment lost 5 bases, leaving 9 bases of the junction unmatched. The CDR3 extends over 14 amino acids. Germline CDR1 is LNHDA and CDR2 is SQIVND (reference sequence). In nucleotides, the CDR3 is TGTGCCAGTAGTCCTCAGACAGGGGTCGGCGAGCAGTACTTC. Its translation is CASSPQTGVGEQYF.

This chain joins TRBV28 and TRBJ2-7, with D unresolved. V lost 6 bases and J lost 0, with 12 bases in between. The V gene's germline CDR1 is MDHEN and CDR2 SYDVKM. The CDR3 runs to 14 residues. This CDR3 is CASRTAGRSYEQYF. The CDR3 coding sequence is TGTGCCAGCAGAACGGCAGGCCGCTCCTACGAGCAGTACTTC.

The chain couples TRBV18 to TRBJ2-3, with TRBD2 identical over 11 bases. Germline CDR1 KGHSH, CDR2 LQKENI. This CDR3 has 14 residues. Trimming at V came to 3 bases and at J to 6 bases, leaving 2 bases not matched to a gene. CDR3 region: CASSPTSGKDTQYF. In nucleotides, the CDR3 is TGTGCCAGCTCACCGACTAGCGGGAAGGATACGCAGTATTTT.

Remarks on this clone: Different DNA sequences within this sample yield the same CDR3. This chain joins TRBV3-1 (or the pseudogene TRBV3-2) and TRBJ1-1, with 9 positions matching TRBD1. From germline, CDR1 is LGHDT and CDR2 YNNKEL (reference sequence). This CDR3 comprises 13 residues. The J segment lost 6 bases and the V segment lost 4 bases, leaving 3 bases of the junction unmatched. The CDR3 region has the DNA TGTGCCAGCAGCCCGCGACAGGGGGCTGAAGCTTTCTTT. Encoded protein: CASSPRQGAEAFF.

V and J are TRBV27 and TRBJ2-7; maybe TRBD1 (5 bases). V gave up 3 bases and J gave up 2 bases, with 14 bases separating them. The CDR3 is 15 residues long. CDR1 is MNHEY and CDR2 is SMNVEV in the germline V gene (reference sequence). The CDR3 nucleotides are TGTGCCAGCAGTTTTGGGGCCATACATCCCTACGAGCAGTACTTC. This encodes CASSFGAIHPYEQYF.